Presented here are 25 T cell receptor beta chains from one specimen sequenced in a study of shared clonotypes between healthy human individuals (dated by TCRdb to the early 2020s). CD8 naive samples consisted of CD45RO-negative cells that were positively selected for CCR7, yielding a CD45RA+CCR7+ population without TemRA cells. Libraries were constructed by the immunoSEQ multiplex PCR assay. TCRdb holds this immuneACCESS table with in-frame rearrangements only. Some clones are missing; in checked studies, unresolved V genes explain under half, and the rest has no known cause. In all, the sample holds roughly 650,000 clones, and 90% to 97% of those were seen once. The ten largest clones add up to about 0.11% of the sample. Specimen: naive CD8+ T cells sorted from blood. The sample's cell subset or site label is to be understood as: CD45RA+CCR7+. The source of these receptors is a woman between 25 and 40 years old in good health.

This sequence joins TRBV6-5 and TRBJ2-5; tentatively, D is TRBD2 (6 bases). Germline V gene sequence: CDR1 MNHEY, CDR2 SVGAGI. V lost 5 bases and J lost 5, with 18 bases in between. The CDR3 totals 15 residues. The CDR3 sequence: CASSPPGLGRETQYF. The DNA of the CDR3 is TGTGCCAGCAGTCCCCCGGGATTAGGGAGGGAGACCCAGTACTTC.

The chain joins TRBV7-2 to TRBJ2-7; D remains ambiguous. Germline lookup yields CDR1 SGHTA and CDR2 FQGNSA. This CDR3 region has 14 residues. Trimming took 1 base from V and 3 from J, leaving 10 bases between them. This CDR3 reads CASSLEVLSYEQYF. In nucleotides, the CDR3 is TGTGCCAGCAGCTTAGAGGTCTTAAGCTACGAGCAGTACTTC.

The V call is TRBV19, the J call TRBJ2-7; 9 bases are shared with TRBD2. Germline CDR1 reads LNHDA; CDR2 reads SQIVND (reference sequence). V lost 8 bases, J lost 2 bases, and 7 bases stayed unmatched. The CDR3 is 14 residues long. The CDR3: CASGAVAGAYEQYF. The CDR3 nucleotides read TGTGCCAGTGGGGCGGTAGCGGGGGCCTACGAGCAGTACTTC.

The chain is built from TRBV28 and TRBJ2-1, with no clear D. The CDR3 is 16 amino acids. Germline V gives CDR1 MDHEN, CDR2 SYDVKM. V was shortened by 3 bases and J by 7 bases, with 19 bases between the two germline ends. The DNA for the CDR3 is TGTGCCAGCAGTTTCCCCCTAGAGGTAAACCGGAATGAGCAGTTCTTC. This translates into CASSFPLEVNRNEQFF.

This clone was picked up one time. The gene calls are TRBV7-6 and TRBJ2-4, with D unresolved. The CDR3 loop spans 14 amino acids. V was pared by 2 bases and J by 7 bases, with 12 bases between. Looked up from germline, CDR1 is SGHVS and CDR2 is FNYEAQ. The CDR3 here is CASSLPPQRNIQYF. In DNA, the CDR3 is TGTGCCAGCAGCTTACCGCCCCAACGGAACATTCAGTACTTC.

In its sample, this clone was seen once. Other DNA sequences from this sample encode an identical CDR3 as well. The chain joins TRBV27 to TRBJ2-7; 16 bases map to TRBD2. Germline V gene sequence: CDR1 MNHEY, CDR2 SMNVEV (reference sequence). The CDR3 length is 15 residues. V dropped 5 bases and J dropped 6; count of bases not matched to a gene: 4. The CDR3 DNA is TGTGCCAGCAGTCCCGGGACTAGCGGGAGGGGCGAGCAGTACTTC. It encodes CASSPGTSGRGEQYF.

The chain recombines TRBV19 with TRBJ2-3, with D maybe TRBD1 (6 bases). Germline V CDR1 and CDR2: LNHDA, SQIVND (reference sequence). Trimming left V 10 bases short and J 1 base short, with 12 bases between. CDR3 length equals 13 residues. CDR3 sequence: CATRGHGTDTQYF. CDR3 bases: TGTGCCACCAGGGGACACGGCACAGATACGCAGTATTTT.

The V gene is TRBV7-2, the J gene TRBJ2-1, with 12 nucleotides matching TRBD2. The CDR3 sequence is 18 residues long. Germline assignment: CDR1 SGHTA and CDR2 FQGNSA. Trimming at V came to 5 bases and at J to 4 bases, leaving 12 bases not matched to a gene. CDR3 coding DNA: TGTGCCAGCAGCGGAAAAGCCTTGGGACTAGCGGGTTACAATGAGCAGTTCTTC. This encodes CASSGKALGLAGYNEQFF.

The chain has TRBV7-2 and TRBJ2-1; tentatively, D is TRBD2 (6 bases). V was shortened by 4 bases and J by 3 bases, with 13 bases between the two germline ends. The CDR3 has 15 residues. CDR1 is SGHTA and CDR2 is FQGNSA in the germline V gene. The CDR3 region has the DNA TGTGCCAGCAGCTCACCGGGACTCCGCTACAATGAGCAGTTCTTC. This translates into CASSSPGLRYNEQFF.

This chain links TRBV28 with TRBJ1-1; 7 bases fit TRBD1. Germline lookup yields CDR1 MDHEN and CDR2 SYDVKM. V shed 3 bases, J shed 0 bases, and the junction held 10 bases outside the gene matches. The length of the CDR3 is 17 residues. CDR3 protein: CASSFKGAGVMNTEAFF. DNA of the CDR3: TGTGCCAGCAGTTTTAAGGGGGCAGGGGTCATGAACACTGAAGCTTTCTTT.

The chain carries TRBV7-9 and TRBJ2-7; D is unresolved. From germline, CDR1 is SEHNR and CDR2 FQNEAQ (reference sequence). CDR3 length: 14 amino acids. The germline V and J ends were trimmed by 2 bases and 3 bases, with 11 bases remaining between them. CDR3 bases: TGTGCCAGCAGCTTATCGGCTAGTAACTACGAGCAGTACTTC. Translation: CASSLSASNYEQYF.

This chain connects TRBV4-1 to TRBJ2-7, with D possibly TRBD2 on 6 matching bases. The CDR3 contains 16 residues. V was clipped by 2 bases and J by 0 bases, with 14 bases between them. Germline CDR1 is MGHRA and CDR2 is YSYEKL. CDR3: CASSQNPTSPSYEQYF. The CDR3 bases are TGCGCCAGCAGCCAAAACCCGACTAGTCCCTCCTACGAGCAGTACTTC.

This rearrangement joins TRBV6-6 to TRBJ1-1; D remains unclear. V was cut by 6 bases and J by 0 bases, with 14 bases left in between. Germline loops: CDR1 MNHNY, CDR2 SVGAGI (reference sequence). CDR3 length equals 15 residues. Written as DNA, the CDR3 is TGTGCCAGCAGCCCGTCGGGCCACATGAACACTGAAGCTTTCTTT. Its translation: CASSPSGHMNTEAFF.

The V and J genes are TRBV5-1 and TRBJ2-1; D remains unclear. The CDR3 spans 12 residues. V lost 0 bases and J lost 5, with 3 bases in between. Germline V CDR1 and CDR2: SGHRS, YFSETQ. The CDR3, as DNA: TGCGCCAGCAGCTTGGCGGACAATGAGCAGTTCTTC. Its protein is CASSLADNEQFF.

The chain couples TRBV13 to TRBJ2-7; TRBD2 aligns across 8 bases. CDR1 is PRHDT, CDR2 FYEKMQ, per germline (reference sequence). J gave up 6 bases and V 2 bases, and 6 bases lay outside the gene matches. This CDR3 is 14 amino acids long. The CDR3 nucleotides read TGTGCCAGCAGCTTACCGGGAGGGCCTCTCGAGCAGTACTTC. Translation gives CASSLPGGPLEQYF.

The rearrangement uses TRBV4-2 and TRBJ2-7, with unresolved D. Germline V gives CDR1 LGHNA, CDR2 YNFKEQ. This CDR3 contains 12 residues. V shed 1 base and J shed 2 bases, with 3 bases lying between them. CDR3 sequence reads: CASSQGPYEQYF. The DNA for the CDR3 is TGTGCCAGCAGCCAAGGGCCCTACGAGCAGTACTTC.

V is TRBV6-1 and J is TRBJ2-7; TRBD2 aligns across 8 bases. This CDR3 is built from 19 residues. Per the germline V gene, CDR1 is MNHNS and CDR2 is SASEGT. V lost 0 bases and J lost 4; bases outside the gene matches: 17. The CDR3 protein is CASSEALEETSVEGYEQYF. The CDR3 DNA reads TGTGCCAGCAGTGAAGCGTTGGAGGAGACTAGCGTTGAGGGGTACGAGCAGTACTTC.

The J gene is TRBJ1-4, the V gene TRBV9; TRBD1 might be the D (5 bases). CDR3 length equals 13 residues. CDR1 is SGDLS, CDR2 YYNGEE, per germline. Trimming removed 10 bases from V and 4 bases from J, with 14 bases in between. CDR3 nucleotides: TGTGCCGGGACTCTCCTAGGTAATGAAAAACTGTTTTTT. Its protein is CAGTLLGNEKLFF.

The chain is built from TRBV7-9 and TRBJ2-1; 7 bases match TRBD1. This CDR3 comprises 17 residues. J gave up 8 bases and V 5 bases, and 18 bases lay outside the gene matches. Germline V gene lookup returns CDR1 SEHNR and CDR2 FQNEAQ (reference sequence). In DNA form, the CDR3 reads TGTGCCAGCAGCCCCGTGGGGAACAGGGGTGGGCGCGATGAGCAGTTCTTC. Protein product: CASSPVGNRGGRDEQFF.

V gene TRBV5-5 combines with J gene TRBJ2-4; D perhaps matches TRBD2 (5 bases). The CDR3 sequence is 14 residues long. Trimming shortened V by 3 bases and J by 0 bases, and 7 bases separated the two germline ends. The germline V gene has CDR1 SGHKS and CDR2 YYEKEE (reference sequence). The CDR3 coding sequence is TGTGCCAGCAGCTCGACTATAGCCAAAAACATTCAGTACTTC. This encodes CASSSTIAKNIQYF.

CDR3 bases: TGTGCCAGCAGTGAATTCGGCGGGAAGGGGAATGAGCAGTTCTTC. This encodes CASSEFGGKGNEQFF. This chain links TRBV25-1 with TRBJ2-1; tentative D call: TRBD2 (6 bases). The CDR3 covers 15 residues. CDR1 is MGHDK and CDR2 is SYGVNS in the germline V gene. V was clipped by 1 base and J by 7 bases, with 14 bases between them.

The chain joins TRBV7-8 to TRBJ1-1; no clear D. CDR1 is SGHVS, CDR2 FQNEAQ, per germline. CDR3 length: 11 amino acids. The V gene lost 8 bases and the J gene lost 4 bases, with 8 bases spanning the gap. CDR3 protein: CASFYLTEAFF. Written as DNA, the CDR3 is TGTGCCAGCTTCTACCTCACTGAAGCTTTCTTT.

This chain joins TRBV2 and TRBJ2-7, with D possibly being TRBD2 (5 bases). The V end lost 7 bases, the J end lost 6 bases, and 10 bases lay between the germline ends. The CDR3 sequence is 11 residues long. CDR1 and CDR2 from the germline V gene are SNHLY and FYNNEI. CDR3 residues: CASTSGVEQYF. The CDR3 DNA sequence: TGTGCCAGCACGAGCGGCGTCGAGCAGTACTTC. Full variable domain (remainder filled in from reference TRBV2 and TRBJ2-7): EPEVTQTPSHQVTQMGQEVILRCVPISNHLYFYWYRQILGQKVEFLVSFYNNEISEKSEIFDDQFSVERPDGSNFTLKIRSTKLEDSAMYFCASTSGVEQYFGPGTRLTVT.

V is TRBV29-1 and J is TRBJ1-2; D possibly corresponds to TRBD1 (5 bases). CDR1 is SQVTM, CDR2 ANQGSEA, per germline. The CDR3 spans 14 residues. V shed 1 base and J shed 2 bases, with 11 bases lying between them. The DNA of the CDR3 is TGCAGCGTTGAAGGGCAGGCAGGGAACTATGGCTACACCTTC. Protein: CSVEGQAGNYGYTF.

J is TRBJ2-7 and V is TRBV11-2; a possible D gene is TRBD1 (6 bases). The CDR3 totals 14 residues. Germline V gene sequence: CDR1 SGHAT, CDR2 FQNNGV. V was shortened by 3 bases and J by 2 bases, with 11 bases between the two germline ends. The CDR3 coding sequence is TGTGCCAGCAGCTTCGGGACAAATGCCTACGAGCAGTACTTC. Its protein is CASSFGTNAYEQYF.